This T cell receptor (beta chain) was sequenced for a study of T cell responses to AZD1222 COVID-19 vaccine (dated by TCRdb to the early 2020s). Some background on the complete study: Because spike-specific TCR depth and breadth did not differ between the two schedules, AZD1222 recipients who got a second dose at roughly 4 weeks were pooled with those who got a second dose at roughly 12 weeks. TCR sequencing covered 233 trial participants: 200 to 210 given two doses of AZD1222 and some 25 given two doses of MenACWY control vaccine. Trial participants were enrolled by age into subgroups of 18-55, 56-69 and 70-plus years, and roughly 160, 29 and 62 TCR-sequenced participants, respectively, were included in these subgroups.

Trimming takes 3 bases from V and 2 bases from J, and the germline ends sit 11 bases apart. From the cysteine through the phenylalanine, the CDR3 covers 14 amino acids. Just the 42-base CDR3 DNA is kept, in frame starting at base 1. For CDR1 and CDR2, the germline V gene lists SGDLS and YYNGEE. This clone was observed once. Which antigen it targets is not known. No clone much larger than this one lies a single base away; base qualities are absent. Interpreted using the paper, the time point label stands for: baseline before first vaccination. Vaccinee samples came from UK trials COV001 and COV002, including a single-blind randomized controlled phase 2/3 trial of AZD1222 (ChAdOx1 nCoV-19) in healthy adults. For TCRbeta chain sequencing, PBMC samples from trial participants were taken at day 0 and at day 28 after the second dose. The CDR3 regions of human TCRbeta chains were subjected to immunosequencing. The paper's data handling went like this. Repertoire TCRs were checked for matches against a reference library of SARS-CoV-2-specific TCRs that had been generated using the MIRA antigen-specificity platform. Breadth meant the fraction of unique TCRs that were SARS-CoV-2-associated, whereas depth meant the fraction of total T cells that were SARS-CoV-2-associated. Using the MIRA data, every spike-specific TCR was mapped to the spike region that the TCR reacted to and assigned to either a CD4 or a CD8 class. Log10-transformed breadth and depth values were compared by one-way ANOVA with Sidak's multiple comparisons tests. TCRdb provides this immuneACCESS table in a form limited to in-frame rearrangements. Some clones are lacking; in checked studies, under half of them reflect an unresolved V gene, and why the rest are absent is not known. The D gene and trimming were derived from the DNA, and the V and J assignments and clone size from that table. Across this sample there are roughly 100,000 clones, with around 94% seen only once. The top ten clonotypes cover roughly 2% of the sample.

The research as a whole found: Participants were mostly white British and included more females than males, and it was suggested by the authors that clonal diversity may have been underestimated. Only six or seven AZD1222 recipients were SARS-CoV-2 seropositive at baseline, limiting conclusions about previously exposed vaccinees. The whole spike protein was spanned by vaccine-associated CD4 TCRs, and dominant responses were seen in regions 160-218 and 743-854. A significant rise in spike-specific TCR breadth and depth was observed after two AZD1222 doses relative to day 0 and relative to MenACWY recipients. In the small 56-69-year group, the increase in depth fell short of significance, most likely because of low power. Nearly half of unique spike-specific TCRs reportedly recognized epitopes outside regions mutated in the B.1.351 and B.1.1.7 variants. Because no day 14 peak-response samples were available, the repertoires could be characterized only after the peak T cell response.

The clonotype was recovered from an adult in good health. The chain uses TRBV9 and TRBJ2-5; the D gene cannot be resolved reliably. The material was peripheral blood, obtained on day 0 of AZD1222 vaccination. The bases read TGTGCCAGCAGCGCCACCCCAGGACAAGAGACCCAGTACTTC. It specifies CASSATPGQETQYF.